This T cell receptor beta chain originates from a study of cytomegalovirus exposure and HLA in healthy donors. General observations from the study: For TCR beta chains, V- and J-gene trimming was later linked to a missense DCLRE1C variant. It was reported in a later analysis that an Asian-associated ancestry cluster showed fewer N-insertions than the roughly 660-donor mean.

Primers for the PCR totalled 60 Vbeta and 13 Jbeta. Measured with immunoSEQ multiplex PCR; TCRdb has only the in-frame clones, and not every one. The sample carries 100,000 to 150,000 clones, under 85% recorded once. The CDR3 runs to 15 residues. CDR1 is MNHNS, CDR2 SASEGT, per germline. Trimming stripped 3 bases from V and 2 bases from J, with 11 bases between. As concerns this clone: As yet, its antigen is unknown.

The receptor was isolated from a woman in her forties or fifties in good health and CMV-seropositive. V usage is TRBV6-1 and J usage is TRBJ1-3, with D hard to call. The sequenced sample was PBMCs. Here the CDR3 reads CASSDFVATGNTIYF. CDR3 coding DNA: TGTGCCAGCAGTGACTTTGTGGCCACTGGAAACACCATATATTTT.